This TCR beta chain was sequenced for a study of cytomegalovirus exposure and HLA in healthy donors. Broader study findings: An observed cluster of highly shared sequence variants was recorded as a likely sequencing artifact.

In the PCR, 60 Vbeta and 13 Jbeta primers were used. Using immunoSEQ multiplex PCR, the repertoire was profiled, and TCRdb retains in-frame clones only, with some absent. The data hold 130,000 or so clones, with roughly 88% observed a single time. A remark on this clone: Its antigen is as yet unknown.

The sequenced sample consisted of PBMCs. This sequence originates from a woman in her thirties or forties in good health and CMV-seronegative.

This chain's CDR3 is CASSLQGTGLGEKLFF. CDR3 DNA sequence: TGTGCCAGCAGCTTGCAAGGGACAGGGTTGGGCGAAAAACTGTTTTTT. The chain carries TRBV7-2 and TRBJ1-4; TRBD1 agrees at 9 bases. The CDR3 is 16 residues long. Germline V lookup: CDR1 SGHTA, CDR2 FQGNSA. With V trimmed by 3 bases and J by 8 bases, 10 bases remained unmatched.